The clone carrying this TCR beta chain was counted a single time. The antigen is unknown. Here immunoSEQ multiplex PCR was the method, and the copy in TCRdb shows in-frame clones only, minus some. This sample has around 170,000 clones, with approximately 90% found just once. This entry comes from a study of T cell responses to AZD1222 COVID-19 vaccine. The CDR3 runs to 15 residues. The germline gives CDR1 LNHDA, CDR2 SQIVND (reference sequence). V dropped 6 bases and J dropped 3 bases, with 14 bases sitting between them. Broader study findings: Reportedly, close to half of spike-specific TCRs are directed against unmutated variant regions.

The V and J genes are TRBV19 and TRBJ2-2, with D possibly TRBD1 on 6 matching bases. This material consisted of peripheral blood, taken on day 0 of AZD1222 vaccination. This TCR was sampled from an adult in good health. The CDR3 sequence is CASRASPGDTGELFF. Written as DNA, the CDR3 is TGTGCCAGTAGGGCCAGTCCAGGGGACACCGGGGAGCTGTTTTTT.